This T cell receptor beta chain was sequenced during a study of T cells expressing NK-cell markers. TCR beta cDNA was made by 5'RACE template switching with UMIs. From its re-call of the 5' RACE reads, TCRdb lists each CDR3 protein once, without DNA. The sample's table shows about 260,000 distinct CDR3 sequences. The germline CDR1 and CDR2 sequences are SGHRS and YFSETQ. The CDR3 has 13 residues. The chain uses TRBV5-1 and TRBJ1-1; the TCRdb D gene call, TRBD1, has no DNA to confirm it. The receptor comes from a man between 18 and 29 years old in good health. The sample was blood T cells: a sorted CD56 or NKG2C T cell subset, CD4+ or CD8+ T cells, or bulk PBMC T cells (not recorded which). The CDR3 is CASRTGGAAEAFF.